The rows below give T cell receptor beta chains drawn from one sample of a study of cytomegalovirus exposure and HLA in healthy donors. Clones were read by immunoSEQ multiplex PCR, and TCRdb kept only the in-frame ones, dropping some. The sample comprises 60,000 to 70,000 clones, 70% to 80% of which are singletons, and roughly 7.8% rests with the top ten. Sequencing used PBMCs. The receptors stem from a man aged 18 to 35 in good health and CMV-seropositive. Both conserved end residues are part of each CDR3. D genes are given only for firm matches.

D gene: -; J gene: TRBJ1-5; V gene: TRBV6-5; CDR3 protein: CASSPQASNQPQHF
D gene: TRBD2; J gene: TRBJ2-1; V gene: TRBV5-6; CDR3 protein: CASSVSGGSYNEQFF
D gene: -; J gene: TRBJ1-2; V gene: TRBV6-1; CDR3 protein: CASSEGGYRDRPTYGYTF
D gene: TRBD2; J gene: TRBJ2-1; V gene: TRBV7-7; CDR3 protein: CASSLGAGEPNEQFF
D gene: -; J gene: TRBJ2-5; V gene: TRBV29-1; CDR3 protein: CSVGSSIQETQYF
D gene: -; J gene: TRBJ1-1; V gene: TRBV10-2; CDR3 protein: CASSEQNTEAFF
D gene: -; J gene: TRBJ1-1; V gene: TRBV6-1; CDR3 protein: CASSEAKEGRTEAFF
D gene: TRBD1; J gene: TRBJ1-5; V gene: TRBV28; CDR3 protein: CASSLWGTGENQPQHF
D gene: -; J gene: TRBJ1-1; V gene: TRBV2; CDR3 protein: CASSGQMDSLRAFF
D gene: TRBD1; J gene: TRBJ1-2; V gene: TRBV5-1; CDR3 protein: CASSQGQGGYGYTF
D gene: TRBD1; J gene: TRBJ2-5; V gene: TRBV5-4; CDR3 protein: CASSTTGVETQYF
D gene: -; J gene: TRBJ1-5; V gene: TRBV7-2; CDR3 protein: CASSLGTGLNQPQHF